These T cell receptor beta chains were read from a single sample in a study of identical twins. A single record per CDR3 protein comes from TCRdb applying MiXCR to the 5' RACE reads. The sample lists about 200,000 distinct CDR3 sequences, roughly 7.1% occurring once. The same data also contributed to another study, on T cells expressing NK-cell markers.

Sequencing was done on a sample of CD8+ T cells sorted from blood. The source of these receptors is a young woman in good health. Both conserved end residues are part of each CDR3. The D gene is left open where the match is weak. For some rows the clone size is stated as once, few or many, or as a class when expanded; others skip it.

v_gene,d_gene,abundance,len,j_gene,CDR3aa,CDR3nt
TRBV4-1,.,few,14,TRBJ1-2,CASSATSRSYGYTF,TGCGCCAGCAGCGCGACAAGCCGTTCGTATGGCTACACCTTC
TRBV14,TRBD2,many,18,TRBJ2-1,CASSPWTSGTLPVNEQFF,TGTGCCAGCAGCCCTTGGACTAGCGGGACTCTGCCAGTGAATGAGCAGTTCTTC
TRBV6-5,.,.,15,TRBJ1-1,CASIFIPGMRTEAFF,TGTGCCAGCATTTTTATCCCAGGGATGAGAACTGAAGCTTTCTTT
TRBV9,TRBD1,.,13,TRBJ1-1,CASNRGLDTEAFF,TGTGCCAGTAACAGGGGACTAGACACTGAAGCTTTCTTT
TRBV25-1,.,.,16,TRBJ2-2,CASSELEVGVGGELFF,TGTGCCAGCAGTGAATTAGAGGTGGGAGTCGGCGGGGAGCTGTTTTTT
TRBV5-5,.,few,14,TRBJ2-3,CASSLGTGGDTQYF,TGTGCCAGCAGCTTGGGGACAGGAGGGGATACGCAGTATTTT
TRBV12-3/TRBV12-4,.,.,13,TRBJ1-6,CASSLQPNSPLHF,TGTGCCAGCAGTTTACAGCCCAATTCACCCCTCCACTTT
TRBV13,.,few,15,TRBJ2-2,CASSRRGVVTGELFF,TGTGCCAGCAGCCGGCGCGGGGTTGTCACCGGGGAGCTGTTTTTT
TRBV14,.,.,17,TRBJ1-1,CASSPSGDLPVDTEAFF,TGTGCCAGCAGCCCATCTGGCGACCTCCCGGTGGACACTGAAGCTTTCTTT
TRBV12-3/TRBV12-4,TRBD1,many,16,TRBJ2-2,CASSPGQGPNTGELFF,TGTGCCAGCAGCCCCGGACAGGGACCGAACACCGGGGAGCTGTTTTTT
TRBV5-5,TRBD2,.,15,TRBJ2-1,CASSFALAGYNEQFF,TGTGCCAGCAGCTTTGCCCTAGCGGGGTACAATGAGCAGTTCTTC
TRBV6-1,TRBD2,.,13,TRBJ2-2,CASSIAGGRELFF,TGTGCCAGCAGCATAGCGGGAGGCCGGGAGCTGTTTTTT
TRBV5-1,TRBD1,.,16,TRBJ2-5,CASSSLRTGGVETQYF,TGCGCCAGCAGCTCCCTCCGGACAGGGGGCGTAGAGACCCAGTACTTC
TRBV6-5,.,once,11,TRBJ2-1,CPSSYGGEQFF,TGTCCCAGCAGTTACGGGGGTGAGCAGTTCTTC
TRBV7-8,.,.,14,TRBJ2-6,CASRDNSGANVLTF,TGTGCCAGCAGGGATAATTCTGGGGCCAACGTCCTGACTTTC
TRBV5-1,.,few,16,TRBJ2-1,CASSFEGLLSGNEQFF,TGCGCCAGCAGCTTTGAGGGACTCCTGAGCGGCAATGAGCAGTTCTTC
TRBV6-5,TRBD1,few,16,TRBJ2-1,CASSYGETGGDNEQFF,TGTGCCAGCAGTTACGGGGAGACAGGGGGGGACAATGAGCAGTTCTTC
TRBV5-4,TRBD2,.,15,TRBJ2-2,CASSLTSGYTGELFF,TGTGCCAGCAGCTTAACTAGCGGGTACACCGGGGAGCTGTTTTTT
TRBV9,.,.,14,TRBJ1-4,CASSQKVENEKLFF,TGTGCCAGCAGCCAGAAAGTTGAAAATGAAAAACTGTTTTTT
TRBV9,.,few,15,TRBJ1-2,CASTNSLSGSYGYTF,TGTGCCAGCACCAATAGCCTGTCGGGAAGTTATGGCTACACCTTC
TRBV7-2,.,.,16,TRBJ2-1,CASSRGAGAPVGEQFF,TGTGCCAGCAGCCGGGGTGCGGGGGCTCCCGTCGGTGAGCAGTTCTTC
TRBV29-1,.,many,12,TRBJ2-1,CSVRAVVDEQFF,TGCAGCGTTCGGGCAGTCGTCGATGAGCAGTTCTTC
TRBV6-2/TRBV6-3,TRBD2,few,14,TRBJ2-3,CASSFGLGADTQYF,TGTGCCAGCAGCTTCGGACTAGGTGCAGATACGCAGTATTTT
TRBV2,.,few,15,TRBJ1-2,CASRGRGPVNYGYTF,TGTGCCAGCAGGGGGAGGGGTCCCGTAAACTATGGCTACACCTTC
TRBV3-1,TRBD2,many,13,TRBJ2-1,CASSHGTSNEQFF,TGTGCCAGCAGCCACGGGACTAGCAATGAGCAGTTCTTC
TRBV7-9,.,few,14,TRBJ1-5,CASRAGSSNQPQHF,TGTGCCAGCAGGGCTGGGTCCAGCAATCAGCCCCAGCATTTT
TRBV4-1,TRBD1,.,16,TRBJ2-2,CASSPRDRGLAGELFF,TGCGCCAGCAGCCCCCGGGACAGGGGTCTCGCCGGGGAGCTGTTTTTT
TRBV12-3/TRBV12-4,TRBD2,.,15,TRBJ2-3,CASSRGLAAANTQYF,TGTGCCAGCAGTCGGGGACTAGCGGCAGCAAATACGCAGTATTTT
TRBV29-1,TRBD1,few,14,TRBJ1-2,CSVAPGQGPYGYTF,TGCAGCGTTGCACCGGGACAGGGCCCCTATGGCTACACCTTC
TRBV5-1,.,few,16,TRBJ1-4,CASSPGGGTTNEKLFF,TGCGCCAGCAGCCCCGGTGGGGGCACAACTAATGAAAAACTGTTTTTT
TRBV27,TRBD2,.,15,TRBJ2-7,CASSLTAGVNYEQYF,TGTGCCAGCAGTTTAACCGCGGGAGTGAACTACGAGCAGTACTTC
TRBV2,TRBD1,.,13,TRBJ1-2,CASSGTANYGYTF,TGTGCCAGCAGCGGGACAGCTAACTATGGCTACACCTTC
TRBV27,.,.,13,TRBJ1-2,CASSGGLHYGYTF,TGTGCCAGCAGTGGGGGGCTACACTATGGCTACACCTTC
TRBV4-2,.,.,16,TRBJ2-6,CASSQVLRSGANVLTF,TGTGCCAGCAGCCAAGTTCTGCGCTCTGGGGCCAACGTCCTGACTTTC
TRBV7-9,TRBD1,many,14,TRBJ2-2,CASSSTGGTGELFF,TGTGCCAGCAGCTCGACAGGGGGCACCGGGGAGCTGTTTTTT
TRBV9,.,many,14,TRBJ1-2,CASSVDGSNYGYTF,TGTGCCAGCAGCGTAGACGGCAGCAATTATGGCTACACCTTC
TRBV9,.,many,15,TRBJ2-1,CASSVSVPTSNEQFF,TGTGCCAGCAGCGTAAGTGTTCCCACCAGCAATGAGCAGTTCTTC
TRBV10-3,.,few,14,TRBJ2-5,CAIREGGLGETQYF,TGTGCCATCAGAGAGGGGGGCCTAGGAGAGACCCAGTACTTC
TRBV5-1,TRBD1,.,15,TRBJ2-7,CASSQRTGVSYEQYF,TGCGCCAGCAGCCAAAGGACAGGGGTGTCCTACGAGCAGTACTTC
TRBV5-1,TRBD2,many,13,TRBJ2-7,CASSFSGGSEQYF,TGCGCCAGCAGCTTCTCGGGGGGGAGTGAGCAGTACTTC
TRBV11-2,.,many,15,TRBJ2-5,CASSIGAFTNRTQYF,TGTGCCAGCAGCATAGGGGCGTTCACCAATCGGACCCAGTACTTC
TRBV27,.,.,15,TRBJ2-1,CASSVSGGPGNEQFF,TGTGCCAGCAGTGTCTCCGGGGGCCCCGGCAATGAGCAGTTCTTC
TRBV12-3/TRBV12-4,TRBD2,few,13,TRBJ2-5,CASRLAGEETQYF,TGTGCCAGCAGACTAGCGGGAGAAGAGACCCAGTACTTC
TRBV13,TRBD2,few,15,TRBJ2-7,CASSFPSGGYYEQYF,TGTGCCAGCAGCTTCCCTAGCGGGGGTTACTACGAGCAGTACTTC
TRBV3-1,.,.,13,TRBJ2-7,CASSREGADEQYF,TGTGCCAGCAGCCGGGAGGGGGCTGACGAGCAGTACTTC
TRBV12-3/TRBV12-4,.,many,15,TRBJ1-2,CASSLNLLGNYGYTF,TGTGCCAGCAGTTTAAATTTGTTAGGTAACTATGGCTACACCTTC
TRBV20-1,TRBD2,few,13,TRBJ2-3,CSASSSGGDTQYF,TGCAGTGCTTCGTCTAGCGGGGGAGATACGCAGTATTTT
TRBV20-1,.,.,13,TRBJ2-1,CSASLGGNNEQFF,TGCAGTGCTAGCCTAGGTGGAAACAATGAGCAGTTCTTC
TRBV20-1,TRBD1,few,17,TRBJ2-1,CSASNYESGGPVNEQFF,TGCAGTGCTAGCAATTATGAGTCAGGGGGCCCGGTTAATGAGCAGTTCTTC
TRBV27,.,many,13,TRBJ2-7,CASSGGLNYEQYF,TGTGCCAGCAGTGGAGGGTTGAACTACGAGCAGTACTTC
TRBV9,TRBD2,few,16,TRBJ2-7,CASSVVGTSGPYEQYF,TGTGCCAGCAGCGTGGTGGGGACTAGCGGACCCTACGAGCAGTACTTC
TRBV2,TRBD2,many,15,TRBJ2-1,CASSASGSSYNEQFF,TGTGCCAGCAGTGCGAGCGGGAGCTCCTACAATGAGCAGTTCTTC
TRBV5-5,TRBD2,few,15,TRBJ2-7,CASSQPAAGGYEQYF,TGTGCCAGCAGCCAGCCGGCTGCGGGAGGATACGAGCAGTACTTC